These 2 T cell receptor beta chains were sequenced from one sample in a study of metastatic and nonmetastatic thyroid tumors. TCRdb re-clonotyped the PCR reads via MiXCR. The data contain tens of thousands of clones, around 13% of them singletons. All patients were untreated before thyroid surgery. The sample consisted of tumor tissue. These receptors were collected from a female donor with papillary thyroid cancer or a benign thyroid nodule (not recorded which). Some clones in this sample may be carry-over from other donors' samples.

About this clone itself: A much larger clone differs from this one at a single base, so this may be a read error. At the DNA level, this CDR3 is encoded by other sequences in the same sample as well. The genes are TRBV5-6 and TRBJ2-7, with 8 bases matching TRBD1. The CDR3 covers 13 residues. CDR1 is SGHDT, CDR2 YYEEEE, per germline. The CDR3 sequence is CASTRTGTYEQYF. As DNA, the CDR3 is TGTGCCAGCACGCGGACAGGGACCTACGAGCAGTACTTT.

Comments on this clone: This sequence may be a read error, since a much larger clone differs from it by one base. CDR3 in amino acids: CASSLLGGNQETQYF. For the CDR3, the DNA is TGTGCCAGCAGCTTGCTGGGGGGGAACCAAGAGACCCAGTACTTC. The V gene is TRBV11-3, the J gene TRBJ2-5; 7 nucleotides match TRBD2. Trimming cost V 3 bases and J 0 bases; bases outside gene matches: 4. Germline V gene data show CDR1 as SGHNT and CDR2 as YENEEA. This CDR3 comprises 15 residues.